The rows below give T cell receptor beta chains drawn from one sample of a study of cytomegalovirus exposure and HLA in healthy donors. Clones were read by immunoSEQ multiplex PCR, and TCRdb kept only the in-frame ones, dropping some. The table lists some 180,000 clones, 9.5% to 15% of them singletons, with about 7.8% in the top ten. Sample: PBMCs. The receptors were sampled from a man aged 45-65 years in good health and CMV-seropositive. Both conserved end residues are part of each CDR3. The D gene is left open where the match is weak. Expanded clones are given a class, and other clones once, few, many or no size at all.

D gene | clone size | J gene | CDR3 length | V gene | CDR3 DNA | CDR3 protein
. | few | TRBJ1-4 | 15 | TRBV2 | TGTGCCAGCAGACCAAACACCGCAACTAATGAAAAACTGTTTTTT | CASRPNTATNEKLFF
TRBD2 | few | TRBJ2-4 | 16 | TRBV16 | TGTGCCAGCAGCTCAAGCGGGGGGCTAGCCAAAAACATTCAGTACTTC | CASSSSGGLAKNIQYF
TRBD1 | . | TRBJ1-1 | 18 | TRBV5-4 | TGTGCCAGCAGCTGGAAAACACCGGGACAGGGGAAAAACACTGAAGCTTTCTTT | CASSWKTPGQGKNTEAFF
. | . | TRBJ2-7 | 12 | TRBV7-2 | TGTGCCAGCAGCTTAGCGCCGGGCGAGCAGTACTTC | CASSLAPGEQYF
TRBD2 | . | TRBJ2-2 | 15 | TRBV19 | TGTGCCAGTAGTCCCCTACGGGGGGGACCCGGGGAGCTGTTTTTT | CASSPLRGGPGELFF
TRBD1 | few | TRBJ2-1 | 18 | TRBV19 | TGTGCCAGTAGTGGGGACCCGACAGGGGGGTCTACCTACAATGAGCAGTTCTTC | CASSGDPTGGSTYNEQFF
. | few | TRBJ1-2 | 14 | TRBV16 | TGTGCCAGCAGCCAAGGACTAAAAAGCTATGGCTACACCTTC | CASSQGLKSYGYTF
. | few | TRBJ2-3 | 15 | TRBV10-2 | TGCGCCAGCAGTGCGTTTCAAGCCCGCACAGATACGCAGTATTTT | CASSAFQARTDTQYF
. | . | TRBJ1-1 | 14 | TRBV11-3 | TGTGCCAGCAGCTTATGGCACCCCAACACTGAAGCTTTCTTT | CASSLWHPNTEAFF
TRBD2 | . | TRBJ2-7 | 14 | TRBV6-5 | TGTGCCAGCAAAGGGCGGGGGAACTCCTACGAGCAGTACTTC | CASKGRGNSYEQYF
. | few | TRBJ1-1 | 15 | TRBV11-2 | TGTGCCAGCAGCGGAGGGTTCGGCAGTCGGACTGAAGCTTTCTTT | CASSGGFGSRTEAFF
. | few | TRBJ2-7 | 16 | TRBV29-1 | TGCAGCGTTGAAGACCGGACAGAGGTGAGCTCCTACGAGCAGTACTTC | CSVEDRTEVSSYEQYF
TRBD1 | . | TRBJ1-1 | 16 | TRBV5-1 | TGCGCCAGCAGCCCGGGGGACAGGGGGAGAAACACTGAAGCTTTCTTT | CASSPGDRGRNTEAFF
TRBD1 | few | TRBJ1-2 | 15 | TRBV4-1 | TGCGCCAGCAGCACGGGACAGGGGGCGTACTATGGCTACACCTTC | CASSTGQGAYYGYTF
. | few | TRBJ1-4 | 16 | TRBV4-3 | TGCGCCAGCAGCCAAGATGCGGGGGCTGCTAATGAAAAACTGTTTTTT | CASSQDAGAANEKLFF
. | few | TRBJ2-5 | 15 | TRBV15 | TGTGCCACCAGCAGCTTCGCTGGGCCAGAAGAGACCCAGTACTTC | CATSSFAGPEETQYF
. | few | TRBJ1-2 | 14 | TRBV19 | TGTGCCAGTCGTTACACAGGCTCCTCCTATGGCTACACCTTC | CASRYTGSSYGYTF
TRBD1 | few | TRBJ1-2 | 14 | TRBV2 | TGTGCCAGCAGGACTTCCGGGACAGGGAAAGGCTACACCTTC | CASRTSGTGKGYTF
TRBD1 | . | TRBJ1-1 | 14 | TRBV6-6 | TGTGCCAGCAGTCCAAGACAGGGGGCCACTGAAGCTTTCTTT | CASSPRQGATEAFF
. | few | TRBJ2-5 | 16 | TRBV5-8 | TGTGCCAGCAGTACGATGCGGGGGCCCTTACAAGAGACCCAGTACTTC | CASSTMRGPLQETQYF
. | few | TRBJ1-1 | 13 | TRBV7-2 | TGTGCCAGCAGCTTAGCGGCAGGGTATGAAGCTTTCTTT | CASSLAAGYEAFF
TRBD1 | once | TRBJ1-4 | 15 | TRBV4-3 | TGCGCCAGCAGCCACGCAGGGGGCGCAAAAGAAAAACTGTTTTTT | CASSHAGGAKEKLFF
. | few | TRBJ2-1 | 14 | TRBV28 | TGTGCCAGCAGTTTCCGAGGGACACCCACCCGGCAGTTCTTC | CASSFRGTPTRQFF
. | . | TRBJ2-7 | 11 | TRBV11-3 | TGTGCCAGCAGCTCCTACTACGAGCAGTACTTC | CASSSYYEQYF
TRBD2 | . | TRBJ2-1 | 15 | TRBV11-2 | TGTGCCAGCAGCGTTTGGCGGGGGGGTGCGGATGAGCAGTTCTTC | CASSVWRGGADEQFF
TRBD2 | . | TRBJ2-3 | 15 | TRBV12-5 | TGTGCTAGTGGAAGCGGGGGGGCAGGGACAGATACGCAGTATTTT | CASGSGGAGTDTQYF
TRBD1 | . | TRBJ1-5 | 15 | TRBV6-1 | TGTGCCAGCAGTGAAGCGTCAGGGGGATGGCAGCCCCAGCATTTT | CASSEASGGWQPQHF
. | . | TRBJ2-7 | 13 | TRBV7-8 | TGTGCCAGCAGCTTAGTAGTTGCCCACGAGCAGTACTTC | CASSLVVAHEQYF
TRBD2 | . | TRBJ2-5 | 16 | TRBV9 | TGTGCCAGCAGCGTGGGCACAGGACTAGTCCAAGAGACCCAGTACTTC | CASSVGTGLVQETQYF
. | few | TRBJ1-2 | 16 | TRBV5-1 | TGCGCCAGCAGCGGGAACTCGGGTGCAGGGCTCAGTGGCTACACCTTC | CASSGNSGAGLSGYTF
. | . | TRBJ1-1 | 14 | TRBV2 | TGTGCCAGCACTGCCGGGACTTTGGGCACTGAAGCTTTCTTT | CASTAGTLGTEAFF
. | once | TRBJ1-1 | 17 | TRBV4-3 | TGCGCCAGCAGCCAGAGCTCCGATACTCGTATGAACACTGAAGCTTTCTTT | CASSQSSDTRMNTEAFF
. | many | TRBJ1-3 | 15 | TRBV7-2 | TGTGCCAGCAGCCCCGGGACACACTCTGGAAACACCATATATTTT | CASSPGTHSGNTIYF
. | . | TRBJ1-4 | 16 | TRBV18 | TGTGCCAGCTCACCAGTACAGGGCTCAACTAATGAAAAACTGTTTTTT | CASSPVQGSTNEKLFF
TRBD2 | few | TRBJ2-2 | 17 | TRBV5-3 | TGTGCCAGAAGCGCGGCCAGCGGGGGAGGGAACACCGGGGAGCTGTTTTTT | CARSAASGGGNTGELFF
. | . | TRBJ1-1 | 14 | TRBV9 | TGTGCCAGCAGCGTAGGGCAGGGAGGGACTGAAGCTTTCTTT | CASSVGQGGTEAFF
TRBD2 | . | TRBJ2-3 | 16 | TRBV6-5 | TGTGCCAGCAGTTCCCCGACTAGCGGGGGCGCGGATACGCAGTATTTT | CASSSPTSGGADTQYF
TRBD1 | . | TRBJ2-5 | 15 | TRBV25-1 | TGTGCCAGCAGTGCCCACGGACAGGTCCAAGAGACCCAGTACTTC | CASSAHGQVQETQYF
TRBD2 | few | TRBJ2-5 | 15 | TRBV27 | TGTGCCAGCAGTTCCCAGCGGGGGGGCATGGAGACCCAGTACTTC | CASSSQRGGMETQYF
TRBD1 | few | TRBJ2-3 | 14 | TRBV11-3 | TGTGCCAGCAGCTACCGGACAGGATCAGATACGCAGTATTTT | CASSYRTGSDTQYF
. | . | TRBJ2-1 | 17 | TRBV4-2 | TGTGCCAGCAGCCAAGATGGTGCGGGGGCCTTTAATAATGAGCAGTTCTTC | CASSQDGAGAFNNEQFF
. | . | TRBJ1-2 | 13 | TRBV14 | TGTGCCAGCAGCCAAGCGGTAGACTATGGCTACACCTTC | CASSQAVDYGYTF
. | . | TRBJ2-6 | 16 | TRBV2 | TGTGCCAGCAGTGACGGTTTTCTCTCTGGGGCCAACGTCCTGACTTTC | CASSDGFLSGANVLTF
TRBD2 | . | TRBJ2-2 | 15 | TRBV14 | TGTGCCAGCAGCCGTCTGCGGGGGGGCACCGGGGAGCTGTTTTTT | CASSRLRGGTGELFF
TRBD2 | . | TRBJ2-1 | 15 | TRBV29-1 | TGCAGCGTTGAAGGGGCTAGCGGGGGGCAAAATGAGCAGTTCTTC | CSVEGASGGQNEQFF
. | . | TRBJ2-3 | 14 | TRBV18 | TGTGCCAGCTCACCTCCCTCACAGGTAGATACGCAGTATTTT | CASSPPSQVDTQYF
. | . | TRBJ1-3 | 12 | TRBV11-2 | TGTGCCAGCAGCTTGACTGGCACCTCCATATATTTT | CASSLTGTSIYF